These T cell receptor beta chains were read from a single sample in a study of cytomegalovirus exposure and HLA in healthy donors. Profiled with immunoSEQ multiplex PCR; TCRdb holds only in-frame clones, not every one. This table holds about 140,000 clones, 78% found once. What was sequenced was PBMCs. The source of these receptors is a male donor in good health and CMV-seronegative. The CDR3 runs from the conserved cysteine through the conserved F or W. A D gene is named only where the DNA matches it firmly. Only some rows state a clone size, as once, few, many or a class for expanded clones.

d_gene: TRBD1; abundance: -; j_gene: TRBJ1-1; v_gene: TRBV18; CDR3nt: TGTGCCAGCTCACCATTAGCGACAGGGCCACCTATTGCTGAAGCTTTCTTT; CDR3aa: CASSPLATGPPIAEAFF
d_gene: TRBD1; abundance: -; j_gene: TRBJ2-7; v_gene: TRBV7-9; CDR3nt: TGTGCCAGCAGCGGGAGGGACAGGGGTACCCACGAGCAGTACTTC; CDR3aa: CASSGRDRGTHEQYF
d_gene: -; abundance: -; j_gene: TRBJ2-3; v_gene: TRBV4-1; CDR3nt: TGCGCCAGCAACGGGCTAGCCACAGATACGCAGTATTTT; CDR3aa: CASNGLATDTQYF
d_gene: -; abundance: -; j_gene: TRBJ2-2; v_gene: TRBV30; CDR3nt: TGTGCCTGGAAGCTTCCCGGGGAGCTGTTTTTT; CDR3aa: CAWKLPGELFF
d_gene: TRBD1; abundance: few; j_gene: TRBJ2-2; v_gene: TRBV7-7; CDR3nt: TGTGCTAGCAGCCCACAGGGGGCGCGAGGCGGGGAGCTGTTTTTT; CDR3aa: CASSPQGARGGELFF
d_gene: -; abundance: -; j_gene: TRBJ1-5; v_gene: TRBV30; CDR3nt: TGTGCCTGGAGTCCGCAGGGGAACAGGCCCCAGCATTTT; CDR3aa: CAWSPQGNRPQHF
d_gene: -; abundance: -; j_gene: TRBJ1-1; v_gene: TRBV5-6; CDR3nt: TGTGCCAGCAGCTTCGGAACGGGGACTGAAGCTTTCTTT; CDR3aa: CASSFGTGTEAFF
d_gene: TRBD1; abundance: -; j_gene: TRBJ2-7; v_gene: TRBV5-4; CDR3nt: TGTGCCAGCAGCTTGGGTACAGGGGGTCGGATCTCCTACGAGCAGTACTTC; CDR3aa: CASSLGTGGRISYEQYF
d_gene: -; abundance: -; j_gene: TRBJ1-5; v_gene: TRBV5-1; CDR3nt: TGCGCCAGCAGCCCGGGAGGGGAAGGGGATCAGCCCCAGCATTTT; CDR3aa: CASSPGGEGDQPQHF
d_gene: TRBD2; abundance: -; j_gene: TRBJ2-2; v_gene: TRBV4-3; CDR3nt: TGCGCCAGCAGCCAAGGATTCCTTGGTAGCGGGGGCCGTCAGACCGGGGAGCTGTTTTTT; CDR3aa: CASSQGFLGSGGRQTGELFF
d_gene: TRBD1; abundance: once; j_gene: TRBJ1-1; v_gene: TRBV2; CDR3nt: TGTGCCAGCATCACAGGGGGATGGACTGAAGCTTTCTTT; CDR3aa: CASITGGWTEAFF
d_gene: TRBD2; abundance: few; j_gene: TRBJ2-7; v_gene: TRBV4-1; CDR3nt: TGCGCCAGCAGCCAAGAGGGCAGCGGGGGTAACGAGCAGTACTTC; CDR3aa: CASSQEGSGGNEQYF